This T cell receptor beta chain is from a study of T-cell reconstitution after alpha-beta-depleted transplantation in children (dated by TCRdb to the mid-2010s). In terms of the full investigation: Using TCR repertoire profiling, the study followed T-cell immune reconstitution in a quantitative way in children after TCRalphabeta/CD19-depleted allogeneic hematopoietic cell transplantation.

Including the terminal cysteine and phenylalanine, the CDR3 comprises 13 residues. The CDR3 DNA has 39 bases and is translated from base 1. Per the germline V gene (reference sequence), GTSNPN is the CDR1 and SVGIG is the CDR2. Trimming removed 3 bases from V and 0 bases from J, leaving 7 bases between the germline ends. The paper as a whole reports these results and caveats: In some patients, the high TCRbeta diversity seen at day 60 was put down to recipient T cells and intrathymic progenitors that had survived conditioning. The frequencies of hyperexpanded clones fell over the following months, and after one year, T-cell counts and TCRbeta diversity were mostly attributed to newly produced T cells. The apparently early alphabetaT-cell count recovery about two months after transplant was reportedly dependent on only several hundred rapidly expanded clones derived from non-depleted graft cells.

The library came from PCR. Sequencing instrument: Illumina HiSeq 2500. Molecular barcoding was employed in the preparation of TCR libraries, with unique molecular identifiers being used to normalize TCRbeta repertoire quantification. The public sequencing data were trimmed at Q25 with fastp and processed into clonotypes with MiXCR by TCRdb, which kept only in-frame beta chains. When rows share a CDR3 protein, they turn into one entry using the most common DNA and genes. The sample yields hundreds of thousands of distinct CDR3 sequences; roughly 15% were counted once. Approximately 5% of the sample comes from the top ten. The sample's treatment or condition, from its label and the paper: allogeneic hematopoietic cell transplantation with graft depleted of TCRalphabeta T cells and CD19 B cells. Transplant recipients were children who received TCRalphabeta/CD19-depleted allogeneic hematopoietic cell grafts.

On this clonotype itself: There is no known antigen for this receptor. Per-nucleotide qualities are absent, and no much larger clonotype sits a single base away.

The receptor was isolated from a male patient between 10 and 17 years old who had a stem cell transplant for acute lymphoblastic leukemia, so the T cells may come from the graft donor. The V and J segments used are TRBV30 and TRBJ2-3, with the D call perhaps TRBD1 or TRBD2, each one matching 5 bases. Sequenced material: PBMCs, mostly from graft donor cells, taken 360 days after TCRalphabeta/CD19-depleted stem cell transplant. The CDR3 protein: CAWSWDSTDTQYF. The nucleotide sequence is TGTGCCTGGAGCTGGGACAGCACAGATACGCAGTATTTT. The entire variable domain, with the stretches around the CDR3 drawn from the reference TRBV30 and TRBJ2-3 proteins, is SQTIHQWPATLVQPVGSPLSLECTVEGTSNPNLYWYRQAAGRGLQLLFYSVGIGQISSEVPQNLSASRPQDRQFILSSKKLLLSDSGFYLCAWSWDSTDTQYFGPGTRLTVL.